This entry describes one TCR beta chain. The authors built TCR beta libraries using iRepertoire HTBI primers and Arm-PCR of CDR3 regions. In TCRdb, the multiplex PCR reads were re-called with MiXCR into one record per CDR3 protein. The profile shows 530,000 or so distinct CDR3 sequences, around an eighth of them singletons. The source of the sample is a study of regulatory T cells in long-lasting Graves disease. Noted time point: newly diagnosed GD, antithyroid drugs for less than 3 months. From RNA extracted from PBMCs, the TCR library was made. Those enrolled as patients came out of an endocrinology department in Xi'an, China. This CDR3 is 15 amino acids long. Germline V gives CDR1 MGHDK, CDR2 SYGVNS. The V gene end was trimmed by 2 bases and the J gene end by 5 bases; junction bases not matched to a gene: 7. The sample was also linked to a second study, of T cells in Graves' hyperthyroidism and ophthalmopathy. That paper adds: Uncontrolled infection, other autoimmune disease, pregnancy and lactation each barred patients from inclusion. HTBI primers were the set used in a first-round RT-PCR of the TCR CDR3.

The source material was peripheral blood mononuclear cells (PBMCs), sampled at new diagnosis, from a patient treated with antithyroid drugs. The J gene is TRBJ2-7, the V gene TRBV25-1; 9 bases map to TRBD2. The source of this sequence is a man aged 30-40 years with Graves disease. The DNA of the CDR3 is TGTGCCAGCAGTGAAGCGGGAGGGCCTCTGAACGAGCAGTACTTC. It specifies CASSEAGGPLNEQYF.